Listed below are T cell receptor beta chains from one sample, sequenced in a study of blood T cell repertoires in COVID-19. Clones were read by immunoSEQ multiplex PCR, and TCRdb kept only the in-frame ones, dropping some. In the table there are roughly 220,000 clones, roughly 76% of which are singletons. Sequences were obtained from peripheral blood. The receptors shown here come from a woman older than 75 with COVID-19, enrolled during active disease. CDR3s include the opening cysteine and the closing phenylalanine or tryptophan. The D gene is left open where the match is weak. Not all rows give a size; the values are once, few, many and, for expanded clones, a class.

len,abundance,v_gene,d_gene,j_gene,CDR3nt,CDR3aa
12,.,TRBV3-1/TRBV3-2,TRBD1,TRBJ2-3,TGTGCCAGCAGCCCCTCAGGGGGTACGCAGTATTTT,CASSPSGGTQYF
13,once,TRBV2,TRBD1,TRBJ1-5,TGTGCCAGGGGTAAGGGGGCCGATCAGCCCCAGCATTTT,CARGKGADQPQHF
13,.,TRBV6-6,TRBD1,TRBJ1-4,TGTGCCAGCTCGCCGGGACAGGGGGCTAAACTGTTTTTT,CASSPGQGAKLFF
16,.,TRBV7-3,.,TRBJ2-1,TGTGCCAGCAGCCCCCGTCTAGGGGGGGCCTACAATGAGCAGTTCTTC,CASSPRLGGAYNEQFF
15,few,TRBV9,TRBD2,TRBJ2-7,TGTGCCAGCAGCGTATCTAGCGGGAGGGCCAACGAGCAGTACTTC,CASSVSSGRANEQYF
16,.,TRBV19,TRBD2,TRBJ2-1,TGTGCCAGTAGACCCCGGGCGGCTAGCGGGAGGATGGGGCAGTTCTTC,CASRPRAASGRMGQFF
20,.,TRBV10-1,.,TRBJ1-1,TGCGCCAGCAGTAATATCCCTGGCTGGGAGAGGCACGAGATGAACACTGAAGCTTTCTTT,CASSNIPGWERHEMNTEAFF
16,.,TRBV6-2/TRBV6-3,TRBD2,TRBJ2-1,TGTGCCAGCAGTTCCCTGGGGAGCGGGAGCGCTGGTGAGCAGTTCTTC,CASSSLGSGSAGEQFF
10,.,TRBV20-1,.,TRBJ2-1,TGCAGTGGGGTGAGGAATGAGCAGTTCTTC,CSGVRNEQFF
15,.,TRBV28,TRBD1,TRBJ2-7,TGTGCCAGCAGTTTATCGGGACAGCTCACCTACGAGCAGTACTTC,CASSLSGQLTYEQYF
13,.,TRBV12-3/TRBV12-4,TRBD1,TRBJ1-1,TGTGCCAGCATCCGAAGACAGGGGACTGAAGCTTTCTTT,CASIRRQGTEAFF
13,.,TRBV6-1,.,TRBJ1-6,TGTGCCAGCAGTGATAGGAGGGATTCCCCCCTCCACTTT,CASSDRRDSPLHF
16,.,TRBV9,TRBD2,TRBJ2-2,TGTGCCAGCAGCGTAGTGGCTAGCGGGAGAACCGGGGAGCTGTTTTTT,CASSVVASGRTGELFF
15,.,TRBV6-5,TRBD1,TRBJ2-7,TGTGCCAGCAGTTACTCAACAGGGGGGACCTACGAGCAGTACTTC,CASSYSTGGTYEQYF
15,.,TRBV10-3,.,TRBJ1-4,TGTGCCATCAGTGAGTCAGCAGGGCGGGAGGAAAAACTGTTTTTT,CAISESAGREEKLFF
17,once,TRBV18,TRBD1,TRBJ1-1,TGTGCCAGCTCACCGGGAAGCTCAGGGGGCTTGAACACTGAAGCTTTCTTT,CASSPGSSGGLNTEAFF
13,.,TRBV18,.,TRBJ1-4,TGTGCCAGCTCCGAGATCACAGGGGAAAAACTGTTTTTT,CASSEITGEKLFF
14,.,TRBV19,.,TRBJ1-5,TGTGCCAGTAGTTCTACAGGGAACAATCAGCCCCAGCATTTT,CASSSTGNNQPQHF
13,.,TRBV2,.,TRBJ2-1,TGTGCCAGCAACCCCAATAGCGGCAATGAGCAGTTCTTC,CASNPNSGNEQFF
13,.,TRBV7-3,.,TRBJ2-1,TGTGCCAGCAGCCCCTCACTACTACATGAGCAGTTCTTC,CASSPSLLHEQFF